The 11 T cell receptor beta chains reported below all come from one sample, sequenced in a study of cytomegalovirus exposure and HLA in healthy donors. The primer mix had 60 Vbeta and 13 Jbeta primers. Using immunoSEQ multiplex PCR, the repertoire was profiled, and TCRdb retains in-frame clones only, with some absent. The sample yields around 78,000 clones, more than 65% seen once. The source material was PBMCs. The origin of the receptors is a woman aged 40 to 50 in good health and CMV-seropositive.

The rearrangement joins TRBV7-2 to TRBJ2-7; 7 bases align to TRBD1. The CDR3 consists of 19 residues. The V and J ends lost 1 base and 7 bases, in that order; junction bases with no gene match: 22. The germline CDR1 and CDR2 sequences are SGHTA and FQGNSA. The CDR3 spells CASSLVWTGSMTGTGEQYF. DNA for the CDR3: TGTGCCAGCAGCTTAGTCTGGACAGGTTCTATGACGGGCACAGGTGAGCAGTACTTC.

V gene TRBV14 combines with J gene TRBJ2-7, with 15 bases lining up with TRBD2. V was pared by 4 bases and J by 3 bases, with 7 bases of the junction left unmatched. The CDR3 has 17 residues. Germline V gene lookup returns CDR1 SGHDN and CDR2 FVKESK. DNA for the CDR3: TGTGCCAGCAGCCCCTCGCCGGGACTAGCGGGAGGCTACGAGCAGTACTTC. Its protein product is CASSPSPGLAGGYEQYF.

The chain couples TRBV27 to TRBJ1-2; D unclear. Germline-derived CDR1 and CDR2 are MNHEY and SMNVEV (reference sequence). Trimming took 0 bases from V and 2 from J, leaving 13 bases between them. CDR3 length: 16 amino acids. The CDR3 DNA reads TGTGCCAGCAGTTTATCAGTGCGAGGATTAAACTATGGCTACACCTTC. This sequence encodes CASSLSVRGLNYGYTF.

In this sample, this clone turned up a few times. This chain uses TRBV6-5 with TRBJ1-2; possibly TRBD1 for D (5 bases). Between the trimmed V and J ends, which lost 7 bases and 6 bases, there was a span of 12 bases. This CDR3 contains 12 residues. Germline V gene data show CDR1 as MNHEY and CDR2 as SVGAGI. CDR3 nucleotides: TGTGCCAGCACCCCCGGGGGTGATGGCTACACCTTC. It codes for CASTPGGDGYTF.

V and J are TRBV9 and TRBJ1-1; D uncertain. The CDR3 runs to 13 residues. CDR1 SGDLS and CDR2 YYNGEE come from the germline V gene. Trimming removed 6 bases from V and 4 bases from J, with 13 bases in between. The CDR3: CASKVSSSTEAFF. The CDR3 coding sequence is TGTGCCAGCAAAGTTTCCAGTTCCACTGAAGCTTTCTTT.

The rearrangement uses TRBV7-2 and TRBJ2-1; D may be TRBD2 (6 bases). The CDR3 contains 13 residues. V lost 5 bases to trimming and J lost 15 bases, with 20 bases between them. CDR1 and CDR2 (germline): SGHTA, FQGNSA. The DNA for the CDR3 is TGTGCCAGCAGCCCAAGGGCCCCGGGAGAAAGGTTCTTC. As protein: CASSPRAPGERFF.

The CDR3 spells CASSSGTGNNSPLHF. The CDR3 bases are TGTGCCAGCAGTTCCGGGACAGGCAATAATTCACCCCTCCACTTT. V is TRBV6-6 and J is TRBJ1-6; TRBD1 agrees at 8 bases. The CDR3 contains 15 residues. Losses at the gene ends were 4 bases for V and 5 bases for J; bases not matched to a gene: 4. Looked up from germline, CDR1 is MNHNY and CDR2 is SVGAGI (reference sequence).

The rearrangement uses TRBV28 and TRBJ2-3, with 8 bases aligning to TRBD2. CDR1 is MDHEN, CDR2 SYDVKM, per germline. The CDR3 totals 16 residues. With V trimmed by 4 bases and J by 1 base, 7 bases remained unmatched. The DNA for the CDR3 is TGTGCCAGCAGTTCCCGACGGCGGGGGGGCACAGATACGCAGTATTTT. Translation gives CASSSRRRGGTDTQYF.

This rearrangement joins TRBV27 to TRBJ2-1, with D possibly TRBD1 on 6 matching bases. This CDR3 has 13 residues. V lost 5 bases and J lost 9, with 14 bases in between. Per the germline V gene, CDR1 is MNHEY and CDR2 is SMNVEV (reference sequence). CDR3: CASSPTRGREQFF. The DNA for the CDR3 is TGTGCCAGCAGTCCGACCAGGGGACGTGAGCAGTTCTTC.

The chain couples TRBV10-3 to TRBJ1-2, with 7 bases lining up with TRBD1. This CDR3 is 15 amino acids long. The V segment lost 2 bases and the J segment 3 bases; nucleotides outside the gene matches: 6. Germline V CDR1 and CDR2: ENHRY, SYGVKD. The CDR3 region has the DNA TGTGCCATCAGTGAGACGGCAGGGGGTTACTATGGCTACACCTTC. This encodes CAISETAGGYYGYTF.

V and J are TRBV5-6 and TRBJ1-2, with 9 bases fitting TRBD1. CDR1 and CDR2 from the germline V gene are SGHDT and YYEEEE. The CDR3 spans 16 residues. V lost 3 bases to trimming and J lost 0 bases; unmatched junction nucleotides: 6. DNA for the CDR3: TGTGCCAGCAGCTGGGACAGGGCCGAGACTAACTATGGCTACACCTTC. It codes for CASSWDRAETNYGYTF.